This passage covers 16 T cell receptor beta chains from one sample sequenced in a study of T cells after yellow fever vaccination. One entry per CDR3 protein, called by TCRdb with MiXCR from the 5' RACE reads. The sample shows around 400,000 distinct CDR3 sequences, 11% of them seen only once. The input for sequencing was PBMCs, taken on the day of the first yellow fever vaccination. The receptors shown here come from a man aged 18 to 35 who received the YFV17D yellow fever vaccine.

The rearrangement links TRBV7-2 to TRBJ2-3; 10 bases are shared with TRBD2. CDR1 is SGHTA, CDR2 FQGNSA, per germline. There are 15 residues in the CDR3. V lost 3 bases and J lost 8; bases outside the gene matches: 8. CDR3 protein: CASSFGSGGAGTQYF. Written as DNA, the CDR3 is TGTGCCAGCAGCTTCGGCAGCGGGGGGGCCGGTACGCAGTATTTT. The complete variable domain, with remaining parts taken from reference TRBV7-2 and TRBJ2-3, reads GAGVSQSPSNKVTEKGKDVELRCDPISGHTALYWYRQSLGQGLEFLIYFQGNSAPDKSGLPSDRFSAERTGGSVSTLTIQRTQQEDSAVYLCASSFGSGGAGTQYFGPGTRLTVL.

Many counts were recorded for this clonotype. The V gene is TRBV5-1, the J gene TRBJ1-3; D gene ambiguous. CDR1 is SGHRS and CDR2 is YFSETQ in the germline V gene. The CDR3 contains 16 residues. The ends were cut back, 0 bases at V and 4 bases at J, with 14 bases in the middle. The CDR3 sequence is CASSLVSGIAGNTIYF. The DNA of the CDR3 is TGCGCCAGCAGCTTGGTTTCTGGAATAGCGGGAAACACCATATATTTT.

This clonotype appeared a few times. The gene calls are TRBV6-2 or TRBV6-3 and TRBJ2-2; possible D gene TRBD1, 6 bases. Trimming left V 5 bases short and J 2 bases short, with 9 bases between. The CDR3 sequence is 14 residues long. Germline V gives CDR1 MNHEY, CDR2 SVGEGT. This chain's CDR3 is CASSGQFNTGELFF. The DNA of the CDR3 is TGTGCCAGCAGTGGACAGTTTAACACCGGGGAGCTGTTTTTT.

At least ten counts were recorded for this clonotype. The gene calls are TRBV20-1 and TRBJ1-5; 10 bases line up with TRBD1. V lost 3 bases, J lost 6 bases, and 2 bases stayed unmatched. Germline V gene lookup returns CDR1 DFQATT and CDR2 SNEGSKA (reference sequence). This CDR3 has 13 residues. CDR3 nucleotides: TGCAGTGCTAGGACAGGGGGCTTTCAGCCCCAGCATTTT. It specifies CSARTGGFQPQHF.

This clonotype was counted at least ten times. CDR3 residues: CASSPPSTVNYGYTF. In nucleotides, the CDR3 is TGCGCCAGCAGCCCACCATCGACAGTTAACTATGGCTACACCTTC. This chain uses TRBV5-1 with TRBJ1-2, with D maybe TRBD1 (5 bases). CDR1 is SGHRS and CDR2 is YFSETQ in the germline V gene. The CDR3 consists of 15 residues. Trimming shortened V by 4 bases and J by 1 base, and 14 bases separated the two germline ends.

V and J are TRBV7-9 and TRBJ2-3; the D is unclear. From germline, CDR1 is SEHNR and CDR2 FQNEAQ (reference sequence). The germline V and J ends were trimmed by 5 bases and 2 bases, with 14 bases remaining between them. The CDR3 consists of 15 residues. CDR3 sequence (DNA): TGTGCCAGCAGCCCCCCGCCCCTTCCCACAGATACGCAGTATTTT. It specifies CASSPPPLPTDTQYF. Based on the CDR3 plus reference TRBV7-9 and TRBJ2-3, the full variable domain is DTGVSQNPRHKITKRGQNVTFRCDPISEHNRLYWYRQTLGQGPEFLTYFQNEAQLEKSRLLSDRFSAERPKGSFSTLEIQRTEQGDSAMYLCASSPPPLPTDTQYFGPGTRLTVL.

This clonotype was observed a few times. This chain links TRBV20-1 with TRBJ2-2, with 10 bases aligning to TRBD2. The CDR3 covers 16 residues. The J segment lost 2 bases and the V segment lost 6 bases, leaving 9 bases of the junction unmatched. Germline V lookup: CDR1 DFQATT, CDR2 SNEGSKA (reference sequence). The CDR3 protein is CSARPTSGANTGELFF. The DNA for the CDR3 is TGCAGTGCAAGACCAACTAGCGGGGCTAACACCGGGGAGCTGTTTTTT.

This clonotype was counted only a few times. The chain links TRBV4-1 to TRBJ1-2, with 7 bases that match TRBD1. The V gene's germline CDR1 is MGHRA and CDR2 YSYEKL. The CDR3 has 16 amino acids. After removal of 0 bases from V and 6 bases from J, the junction contained 10 bases not matched to a gene. CDR3 coding DNA: TGCGCCAGCAGCCAAGACGAGCCTGACAGGGTGAATGGCTACACCTTC. This encodes CASSQDEPDRVNGYTF.

Many counts were recorded for this clonotype. The rearrangement links TRBV7-9 to TRBJ1-6; D ambiguous. CDR1 and CDR2 from the germline V gene are SEHNR and FQNEAQ (reference sequence). The V end lost 0 bases, the J end lost 6 bases, and 6 bases lay between the germline ends. The CDR3 is 14 residues long. This CDR3 is CASSLAQINSPLHF. In DNA, the CDR3 is TGTGCCAGCAGCTTAGCGCAGATTAATTCACCCCTCCACTTT.

This clonotype was recorded at least ten times. V and J are TRBV7-2 and TRBJ1-2, with D possibly being TRBD1 (5 bases). Germline CDR1 and CDR2: SGHTA and FQGNSA. V was trimmed by 5 bases and J by 3 bases, leaving 16 bases between them. The CDR3 totals 15 residues. The CDR3 DNA is TGTGCCAGCAGCCCCGCCCCCGACAGCCACTATGGCTACACCTTC. Protein product: CASSPAPDSHYGYTF. Looking up the rest from reference TRBV7-2 and TRBJ1-2 gives the full variable domain: GAGVSQSPSNKVTEKGKDVELRCDPISGHTALYWYRQSLGQGLEFLIYFQGNSAPDKSGLPSDRFSAERTGGSVSTLTIQRTQQEDSAVYLCASSPAPDSHYGYTFGSGTRLTVV.

There are many counts of this clonotype. This chain links TRBV9 with TRBJ2-7, with TRBD2 identical over 11 bases. V gave up 0 bases and J gave up 4 bases; unmatched junction bases: 9. Germline V gives CDR1 SGDLS, CDR2 YYNGEE. This CDR3 is 17 amino acids long. The CDR3 coding sequence is TGTGCCAGCAGCGTAGCCGGGACTAGCGGTGCGATGTACGAGCAGTACTTC. Its protein product is CASSVAGTSGAMYEQYF.

This clonotype was observed a handful of times. The chain links TRBV7-2 to TRBJ2-3; 12 positions agree with TRBD2. Germline trimming cut 6 bases from V and 5 bases from J; bases unmatched to any gene: 9. Germline V lookup: CDR1 SGHTA, CDR2 FQGNSA. The CDR3 is 16 amino acids. The chain's CDR3 is CASRPSSGGAVDTQYF. CDR3 nucleotides: TGTGCCAGCAGACCTTCTAGCGGGGGGGCCGTAGATACGCAGTATTTT.

This clonotype was counted ten times or more. This chain's CDR3 is CASSHKGYTGSTDTQYF. The CDR3 DNA sequence: TGCGCCAGCAGCCACAAGGGCTACACGGGGAGCACAGATACGCAGTATTTT. The chain combines TRBV4-1 with TRBJ2-3, with D maybe TRBD2 (5 bases). The V gene's germline CDR1 is MGHRA and CDR2 YSYEKL. The CDR3 runs 17 residues. Trimming stripped 3 bases from V and 0 bases from J, with 16 bases between.

This rearrangement joins TRBV20-1 to TRBJ2-3, with TRBD1 matching 8 bases. This CDR3 region has 11 residues. CDR1 is DFQATT, CDR2 SNEGSKA, per germline (reference sequence). V trimming: 6 bases; J trimming: 9 bases; junction bases outside the gene matches: 5. The CDR3 DNA reads as TGCAGTGCAACACAGGGGGACACGCAGTATTTT. It specifies CSATQGDTQYF.

The chain employs TRBV5-4 and TRBJ1-2; D unresolved. The V end was cut by 2 bases, the J end by 8 bases, with 10 bases between. The CDR3 length is 12 residues. Germline CDR1 and CDR2: SGHNT and YYREEE (reference sequence). CDR3 sequence (DNA): TGTGCCAGCAGCTTCCTGGGAGGCGGCTACACCTTC. It codes for CASSFLGGGYTF.

Only a few counts were recorded for this clonotype. This chain uses TRBV27 with TRBJ2-2, with D unresolved. V dropped 0 bases and J dropped 3 bases, with 5 bases sitting between them. The germline V gene encodes CDR1 MNHEY and CDR2 SMNVEV (reference sequence). The CDR3 sequence is 14 residues long. The DNA of the CDR3 is TGTGCCAGCAGTTTATCTACTTACACCGGGGAGCTGTTTTTT. Residues: CASSLSTYTGELFF.